This T cell receptor beta chain emerged from a study of Tregs in tolerant kidney transplant recipients. Sequencing was performed with immunoSEQ multiplex PCR; in TCRdb, only in-frame clones are kept and a portion is missing. The table records about 240,000 clones, more than 65% of them present only once. The source is a human donor in good health. What was sequenced was CD4+ T cells from blood.

The CDR3 nucleotides read TGTGCCAGCAGCTCTCGGACGAAACTCGACACTGAAGCTTTCTTT. Translating gives CASSSRTKLDTEAFF. The chain carries TRBV7-8 and TRBJ1-1; D unclear. The germline V gene has CDR1 SGHVS and CDR2 FQNEAQ. Trimming removed 4 bases at V and 3 bases at J, with 15 bases between. The CDR3 has 15 residues.